The rows below give T cell receptor beta chains drawn from one sample of a study of shared T cell receptors in the human thymus. Repertoires were generated with immunoSEQ multiplex PCR, while TCRdb's copy carries only in-frame clones and drops some. The data contain hundreds of thousands of clones, roughly 86% of them seen just once; the ten biggest clones take up roughly 0.0089%. These data were also reused for a study on human thymus T cells.

Sequenced input: thymocytes. The receptor source for this set is a boy under two years old with a congenital heart defect. Each CDR3 is given with its conserved first and last residue.

v_gene: TRBV4-1; CDR3aa: CASSQLSQETQYF
v_gene: TRBV7-8; CDR3aa: CASSLHGRGANTEAFF
v_gene: TRBV19; CDR3aa: CASSIVSDSPEAFF
v_gene: TRBV19; CDR3aa: CASTKGAGTRYEQYF
v_gene: TRBV25-1; CDR3aa: CASSEDRAGLDTEAFF
v_gene: TRBV5-1; CDR3aa: CASSLEPGGRGAFF
v_gene: TRBV28; CDR3aa: CASSLSRDQPQHF
v_gene: TRBV7-9; CDR3aa: CASSLKVGGDQPQHF
v_gene: TRBV4-3; CDR3aa: CASSPDRPGATNEKLFF
v_gene: TRBV6-5; CDR3aa: CASSSLGAGDQPQHF
v_gene: TRBV28; CDR3aa: CASSLCSGGGQPQHF
v_gene: TRBV5-1; CDR3aa: CASSYQFPYRGSTDTQYF
v_gene: TRBV11-2; CDR3aa: CASSFCMKSGRVYEQYF
v_gene: TRBV19; CDR3aa: CASSINSGSYEQYF
v_gene: TRBV4-3; CDR3aa: CASSQERTGANYGYTF
v_gene: TRBV28; CDR3aa: CASSCDGDRPHEQYF
v_gene: TRBV5-4; CDR3aa: CASSPPDCSTDTQYF
v_gene: TRBV28; CDR3aa: CASWTGLKDGYTF
v_gene: TRBV14; CDR3aa: CASSHTIAGEGRSYEQYF
v_gene: TRBV10-3; CDR3aa: CAIRGTGTGTPTGELFF
v_gene: TRBV9; CDR3aa: CASSEGGSDTQYF
v_gene: TRBV7-2; CDR3aa: CASNHRTAYNEQFF
v_gene: TRBV27; CDR3aa: CASRTNGTSRSYNEQFF
v_gene: TRBV5-4; CDR3aa: CASSRAGLAGIQETQYF
v_gene: TRBV28; CDR3aa: CASSPMVDRFNQPQHF
v_gene: TRBV9; CDR3aa: CASSVVGGDTDTQYF
v_gene: TRBV4-3; CDR3aa: CASSQGLGVGNTEAFF
v_gene: TRBV7-9; CDR3aa: CASSSDRAYPHNEQFF
v_gene: TRBV27; CDR3aa: CASSLGLHEQFF